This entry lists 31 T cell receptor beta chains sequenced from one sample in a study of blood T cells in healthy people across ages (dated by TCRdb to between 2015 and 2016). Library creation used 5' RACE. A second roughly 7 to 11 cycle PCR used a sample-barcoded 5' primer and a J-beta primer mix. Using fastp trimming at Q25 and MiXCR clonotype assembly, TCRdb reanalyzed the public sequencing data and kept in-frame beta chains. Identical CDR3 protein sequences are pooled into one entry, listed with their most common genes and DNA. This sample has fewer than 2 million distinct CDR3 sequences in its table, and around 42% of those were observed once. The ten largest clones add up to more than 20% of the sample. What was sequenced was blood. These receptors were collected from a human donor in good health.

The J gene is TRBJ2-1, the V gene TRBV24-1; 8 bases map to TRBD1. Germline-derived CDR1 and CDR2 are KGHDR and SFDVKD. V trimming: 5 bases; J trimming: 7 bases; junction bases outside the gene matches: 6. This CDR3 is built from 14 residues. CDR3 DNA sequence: TGTGCCACCAGTGCTCCTGGACAGGGTAATGAGCAGTTCTTC. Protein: CATSAPGQGNEQFF.

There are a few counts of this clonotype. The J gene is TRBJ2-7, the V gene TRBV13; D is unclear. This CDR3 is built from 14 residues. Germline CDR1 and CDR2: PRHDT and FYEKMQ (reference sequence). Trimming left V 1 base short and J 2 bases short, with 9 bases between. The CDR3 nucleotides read TGTGCCAGCAGCTTAGTGTCGGCAACCTACGAGCAGTACTTC. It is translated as CASSLVSATYEQYF.

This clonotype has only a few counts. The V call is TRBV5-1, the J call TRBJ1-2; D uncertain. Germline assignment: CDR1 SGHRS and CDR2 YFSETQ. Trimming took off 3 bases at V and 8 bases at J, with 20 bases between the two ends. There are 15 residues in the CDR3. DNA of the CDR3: TGCGCCAGCAGCTCTAGACCGATTGCAATTAAAGGCTACACCTTC. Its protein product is CASSSRPIAIKGYTF.

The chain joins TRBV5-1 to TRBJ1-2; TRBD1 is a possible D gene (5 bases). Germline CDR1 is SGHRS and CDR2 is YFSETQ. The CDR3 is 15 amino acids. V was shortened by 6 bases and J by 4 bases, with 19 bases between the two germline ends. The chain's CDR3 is CASTLSDTRAYGYTF. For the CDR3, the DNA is TGCGCCAGCACCCTATCGGACACGCGGGCCTATGGCTACACCTTC.

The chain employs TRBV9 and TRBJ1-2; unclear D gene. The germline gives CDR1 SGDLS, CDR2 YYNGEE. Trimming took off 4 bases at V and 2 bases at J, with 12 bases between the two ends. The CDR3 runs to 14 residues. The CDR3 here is CASSPIPQNYGYTF. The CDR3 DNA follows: TGTGCCAGCAGCCCTATACCACAGAACTATGGCTACACCTTC. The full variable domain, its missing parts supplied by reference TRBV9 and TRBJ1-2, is DSGVTQTPKHLITATGQRVTLRCSPRSGDLSVYWYQQSLDQGLQFLIQYYNGEERAKGNILERFSAQQFPDLHSELNLSSLELGDSALYFCASSPIPQNYGYTFGSGTRLTVV.

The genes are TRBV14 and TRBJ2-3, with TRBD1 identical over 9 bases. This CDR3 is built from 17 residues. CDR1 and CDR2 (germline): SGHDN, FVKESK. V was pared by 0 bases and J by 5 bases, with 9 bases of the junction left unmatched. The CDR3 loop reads CASSQDRDRVLLDTQYF. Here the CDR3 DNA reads TGTGCCAGCAGCCAAGATCGGGACAGGGTGTTGTTAGATACGCAGTATTTT.

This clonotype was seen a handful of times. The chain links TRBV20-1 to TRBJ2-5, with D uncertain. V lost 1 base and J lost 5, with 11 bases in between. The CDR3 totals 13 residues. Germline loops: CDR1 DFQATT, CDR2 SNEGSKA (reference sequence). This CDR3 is CSARVNPLETQYF. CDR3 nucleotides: TGCAGTGCTAGAGTAAACCCGTTGGAGACCCAGTACTTC.

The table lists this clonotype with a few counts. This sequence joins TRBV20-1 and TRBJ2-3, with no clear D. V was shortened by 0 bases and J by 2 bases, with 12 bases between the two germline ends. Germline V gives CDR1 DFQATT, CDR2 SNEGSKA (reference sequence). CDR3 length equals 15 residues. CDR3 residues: CSARDLGGYTDTQYF. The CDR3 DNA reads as TGCAGTGCTAGAGATCTTGGCGGATACACAGATACGCAGTATTTT.

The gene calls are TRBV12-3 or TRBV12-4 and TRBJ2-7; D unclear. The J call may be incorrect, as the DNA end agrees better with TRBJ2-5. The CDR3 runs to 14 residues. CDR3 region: CASSFGLSPKTQYF. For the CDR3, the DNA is TGTGCCAGCAGTTTCGGGCTATCACCTAAGACCCAGTACTTC.

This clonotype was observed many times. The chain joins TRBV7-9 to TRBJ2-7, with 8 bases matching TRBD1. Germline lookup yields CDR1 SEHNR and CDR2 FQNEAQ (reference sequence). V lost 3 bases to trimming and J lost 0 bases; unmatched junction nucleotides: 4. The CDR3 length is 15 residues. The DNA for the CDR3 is TGTGCCAGCAGCTTCGGGACAGGATACTCCTACGAGCAGTACTTC. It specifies CASSFGTGYSYEQYF.

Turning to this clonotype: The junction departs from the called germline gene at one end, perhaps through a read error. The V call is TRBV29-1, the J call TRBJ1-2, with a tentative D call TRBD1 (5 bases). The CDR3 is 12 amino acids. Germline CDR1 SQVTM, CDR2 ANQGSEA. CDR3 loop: CSGRGPNYGNTF. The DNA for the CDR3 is TGCAGCGGCCGGGGCCCTAACTATGGCAACACCTTC.

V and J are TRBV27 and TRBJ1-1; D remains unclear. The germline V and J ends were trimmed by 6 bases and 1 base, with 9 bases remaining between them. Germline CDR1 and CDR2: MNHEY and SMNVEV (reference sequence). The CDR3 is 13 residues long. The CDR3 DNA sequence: TGTGCCAGCAGACCCTCAGGGAACACTGAAGCTTTCTTT. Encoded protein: CASRPSGNTEAFF.

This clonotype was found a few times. In nucleotides, the CDR3 is TGTGCCAGCAGCTTAATGATGGCTACGCAGTATTTT. Translation: CASSLMMATQYF. The V and J genes are TRBV7-9 and TRBJ2-3; D gene uncertain. This CDR3 contains 12 residues. CDR1 and CDR2 (germline): SEHNR, FQNEAQ (reference sequence). V was trimmed by 2 bases and J by 8 bases, leaving 8 bases between them. Based on the CDR3 plus reference TRBV7-9 and TRBJ2-3, the full variable domain is DTGVSQNPRHKITKRGQNVTFRCDPISEHNRLYWYRQTLGQGPEFLTYFQNEAQLEKSRLLSDRFSAERPKGSFSTLEIQRTEQGDSAMYLCASSLMMATQYFGPGTRLTVL.

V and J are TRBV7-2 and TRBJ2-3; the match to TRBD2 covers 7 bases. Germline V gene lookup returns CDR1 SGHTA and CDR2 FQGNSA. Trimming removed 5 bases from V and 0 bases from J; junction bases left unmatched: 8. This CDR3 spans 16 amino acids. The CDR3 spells CASSGEGYPSTDTQYF. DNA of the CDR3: TGTGCCAGCAGCGGGGAGGGGTACCCAAGCACAGATACGCAGTATTTT.

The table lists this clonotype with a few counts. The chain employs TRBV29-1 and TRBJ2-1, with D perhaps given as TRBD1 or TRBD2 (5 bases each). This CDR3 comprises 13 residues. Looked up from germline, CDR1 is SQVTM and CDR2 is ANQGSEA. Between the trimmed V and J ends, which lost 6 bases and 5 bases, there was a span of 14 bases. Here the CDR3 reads CSVGTRTDNEQFF. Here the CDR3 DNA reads TGCAGCGTGGGGACCAGAACTGACAATGAGCAGTTCTTC.

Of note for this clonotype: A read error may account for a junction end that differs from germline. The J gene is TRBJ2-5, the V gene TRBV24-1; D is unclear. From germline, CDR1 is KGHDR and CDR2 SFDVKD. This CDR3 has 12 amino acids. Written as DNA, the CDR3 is TGTGCCACCAGTGCCGGGCCGAGAACCCGGTACTTC. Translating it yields CATSAGPRTRYF.

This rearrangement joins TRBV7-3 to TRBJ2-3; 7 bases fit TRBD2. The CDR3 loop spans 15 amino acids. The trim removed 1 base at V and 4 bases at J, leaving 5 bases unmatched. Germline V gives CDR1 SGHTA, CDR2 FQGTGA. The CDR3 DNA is TGTGCCAGCAGCTTAAGAGACGCGGGGGCAGATACGCAGTATTTT. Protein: CASSLRDAGADTQYF. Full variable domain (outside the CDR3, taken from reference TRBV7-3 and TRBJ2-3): GAGVSQTPSNKVTEKGKYVELRCDPISGHTALYWYRQSLGQGPEFLIYFQGTGAADDSGLPNDRFFAVRPEGSVSTLKIQRTERGDSAVYLCASSLRDAGADTQYFGPGTRLTVL.

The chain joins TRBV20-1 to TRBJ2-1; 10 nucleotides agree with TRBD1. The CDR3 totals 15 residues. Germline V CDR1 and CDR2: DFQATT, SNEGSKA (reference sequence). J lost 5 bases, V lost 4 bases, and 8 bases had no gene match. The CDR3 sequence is CSAINRQGADNEQFF. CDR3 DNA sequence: TGCAGTGCTATTAACAGACAGGGGGCCGACAATGAGCAGTTCTTC.

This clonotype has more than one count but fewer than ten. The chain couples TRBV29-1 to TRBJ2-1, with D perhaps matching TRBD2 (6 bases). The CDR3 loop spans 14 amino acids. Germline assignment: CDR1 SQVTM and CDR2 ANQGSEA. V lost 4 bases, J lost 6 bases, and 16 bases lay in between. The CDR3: CSVARDGGINEQFF. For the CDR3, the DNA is TGCAGCGTTGCGAGGGATGGGGGGATCAATGAGCAGTTCTTC.

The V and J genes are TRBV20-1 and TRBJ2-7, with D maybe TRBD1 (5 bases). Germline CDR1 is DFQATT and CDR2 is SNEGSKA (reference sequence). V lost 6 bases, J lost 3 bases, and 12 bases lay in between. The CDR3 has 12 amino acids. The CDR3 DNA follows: TGCAGTGCCGGCAGGGCCTACTACGAGCAGTACTTC. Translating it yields CSAGRAYYEQYF.

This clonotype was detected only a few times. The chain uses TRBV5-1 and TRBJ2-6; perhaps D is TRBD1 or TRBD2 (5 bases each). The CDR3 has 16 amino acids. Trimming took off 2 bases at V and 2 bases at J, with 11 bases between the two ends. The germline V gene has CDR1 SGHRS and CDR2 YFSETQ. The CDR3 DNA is TGCGCCAGCAGCTTCCGGGACGGGGCTGGGGCCAACGTCCTGACTTTC. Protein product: CASSFRDGAGANVLTF.

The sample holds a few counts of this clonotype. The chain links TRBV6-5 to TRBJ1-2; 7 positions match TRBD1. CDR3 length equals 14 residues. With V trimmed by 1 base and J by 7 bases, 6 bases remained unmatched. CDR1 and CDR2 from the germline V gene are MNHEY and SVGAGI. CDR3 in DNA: TGTGCCAGCAGTTACTTAGAGGGGGCGCGTGGCTACACCTTC. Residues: CASSYLEGARGYTF.

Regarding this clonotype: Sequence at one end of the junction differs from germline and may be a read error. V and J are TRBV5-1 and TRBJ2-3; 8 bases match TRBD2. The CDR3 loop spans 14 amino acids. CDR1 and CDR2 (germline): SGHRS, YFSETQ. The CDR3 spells CASSSGGGTDTRYF. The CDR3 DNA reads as TGCGCCAGCAGCTCCGGGGGGGGCACAGATACGCGGTATTTT.

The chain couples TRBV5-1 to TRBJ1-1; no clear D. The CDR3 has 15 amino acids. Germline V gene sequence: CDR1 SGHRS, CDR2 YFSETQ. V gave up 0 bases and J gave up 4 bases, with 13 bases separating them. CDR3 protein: CASSLVGSPITEAFF. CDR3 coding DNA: TGCGCCAGCAGCTTGGTTGGATCCCCGATCACTGAAGCTTTCTTT. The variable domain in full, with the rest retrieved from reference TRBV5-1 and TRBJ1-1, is KAGVTQTPRYLIKTRGQQVTLSCSPISGHRSVSWYQQTPGQGLQFLFEYFSETQRNKGNFPGRFSGRQFSNSRSEMNVSTLELGDSALYLCASSLVGSPITEAFFGQGTRLTVV.

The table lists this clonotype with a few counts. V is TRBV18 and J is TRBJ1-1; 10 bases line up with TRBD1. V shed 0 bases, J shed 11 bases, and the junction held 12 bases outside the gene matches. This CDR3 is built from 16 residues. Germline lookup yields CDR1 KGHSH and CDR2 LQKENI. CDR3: CASSPPMGQGIIDAFF. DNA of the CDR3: TGTGCCAGCTCACCACCCATGGGACAGGGGATTATAGACGCTTTCTTT.

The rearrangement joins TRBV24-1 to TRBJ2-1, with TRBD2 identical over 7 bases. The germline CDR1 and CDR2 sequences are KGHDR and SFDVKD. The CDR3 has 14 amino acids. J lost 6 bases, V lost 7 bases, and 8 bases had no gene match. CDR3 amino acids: CATSSRGVGNEQFF. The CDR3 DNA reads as TGTGCCACCAGCTCCCGGGGGGTCGGCAATGAGCAGTTCTTC.

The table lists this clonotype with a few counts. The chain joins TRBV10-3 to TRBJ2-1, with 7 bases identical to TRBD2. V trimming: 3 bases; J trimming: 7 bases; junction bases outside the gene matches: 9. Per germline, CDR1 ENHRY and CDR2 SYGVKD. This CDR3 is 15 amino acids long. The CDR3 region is CAISDGANGGNEQFF. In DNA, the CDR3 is TGTGCCATCAGTGATGGAGCCAACGGGGGGAATGAGCAGTTCTTC.

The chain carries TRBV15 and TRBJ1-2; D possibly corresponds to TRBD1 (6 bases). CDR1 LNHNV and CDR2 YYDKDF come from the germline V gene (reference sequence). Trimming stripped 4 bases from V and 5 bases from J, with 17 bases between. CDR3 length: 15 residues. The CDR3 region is CATSTGDGGYYGYTF. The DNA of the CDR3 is TGTGCCACCAGCACAGGGGATGGGGGGTATTATGGCTACACCTTC.

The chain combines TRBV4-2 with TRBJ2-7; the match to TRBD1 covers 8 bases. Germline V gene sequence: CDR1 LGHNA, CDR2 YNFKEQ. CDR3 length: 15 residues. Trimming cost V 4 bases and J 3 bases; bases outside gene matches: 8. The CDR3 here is CASSPGTGQYYEQYF. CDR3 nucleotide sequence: TGTGCCAGCAGCCCTGGGACAGGACAATACTACGAGCAGTACTTC.

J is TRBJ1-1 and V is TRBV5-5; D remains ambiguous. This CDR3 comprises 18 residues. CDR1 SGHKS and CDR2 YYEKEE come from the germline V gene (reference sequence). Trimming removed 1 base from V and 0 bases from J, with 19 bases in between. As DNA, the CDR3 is TGTGCCAGCAGCTTGCCCCTCAGGTACCACGCCATGAACACTGAAGCTTTCTTT. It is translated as CASSLPLRYHAMNTEAFF.

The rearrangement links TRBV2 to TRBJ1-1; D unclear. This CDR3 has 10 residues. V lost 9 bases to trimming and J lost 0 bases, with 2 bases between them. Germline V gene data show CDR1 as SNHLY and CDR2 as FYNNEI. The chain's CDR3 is CASLNTEAFF. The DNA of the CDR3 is TGTGCCAGTTTGAACACTGAAGCTTTCTTT.